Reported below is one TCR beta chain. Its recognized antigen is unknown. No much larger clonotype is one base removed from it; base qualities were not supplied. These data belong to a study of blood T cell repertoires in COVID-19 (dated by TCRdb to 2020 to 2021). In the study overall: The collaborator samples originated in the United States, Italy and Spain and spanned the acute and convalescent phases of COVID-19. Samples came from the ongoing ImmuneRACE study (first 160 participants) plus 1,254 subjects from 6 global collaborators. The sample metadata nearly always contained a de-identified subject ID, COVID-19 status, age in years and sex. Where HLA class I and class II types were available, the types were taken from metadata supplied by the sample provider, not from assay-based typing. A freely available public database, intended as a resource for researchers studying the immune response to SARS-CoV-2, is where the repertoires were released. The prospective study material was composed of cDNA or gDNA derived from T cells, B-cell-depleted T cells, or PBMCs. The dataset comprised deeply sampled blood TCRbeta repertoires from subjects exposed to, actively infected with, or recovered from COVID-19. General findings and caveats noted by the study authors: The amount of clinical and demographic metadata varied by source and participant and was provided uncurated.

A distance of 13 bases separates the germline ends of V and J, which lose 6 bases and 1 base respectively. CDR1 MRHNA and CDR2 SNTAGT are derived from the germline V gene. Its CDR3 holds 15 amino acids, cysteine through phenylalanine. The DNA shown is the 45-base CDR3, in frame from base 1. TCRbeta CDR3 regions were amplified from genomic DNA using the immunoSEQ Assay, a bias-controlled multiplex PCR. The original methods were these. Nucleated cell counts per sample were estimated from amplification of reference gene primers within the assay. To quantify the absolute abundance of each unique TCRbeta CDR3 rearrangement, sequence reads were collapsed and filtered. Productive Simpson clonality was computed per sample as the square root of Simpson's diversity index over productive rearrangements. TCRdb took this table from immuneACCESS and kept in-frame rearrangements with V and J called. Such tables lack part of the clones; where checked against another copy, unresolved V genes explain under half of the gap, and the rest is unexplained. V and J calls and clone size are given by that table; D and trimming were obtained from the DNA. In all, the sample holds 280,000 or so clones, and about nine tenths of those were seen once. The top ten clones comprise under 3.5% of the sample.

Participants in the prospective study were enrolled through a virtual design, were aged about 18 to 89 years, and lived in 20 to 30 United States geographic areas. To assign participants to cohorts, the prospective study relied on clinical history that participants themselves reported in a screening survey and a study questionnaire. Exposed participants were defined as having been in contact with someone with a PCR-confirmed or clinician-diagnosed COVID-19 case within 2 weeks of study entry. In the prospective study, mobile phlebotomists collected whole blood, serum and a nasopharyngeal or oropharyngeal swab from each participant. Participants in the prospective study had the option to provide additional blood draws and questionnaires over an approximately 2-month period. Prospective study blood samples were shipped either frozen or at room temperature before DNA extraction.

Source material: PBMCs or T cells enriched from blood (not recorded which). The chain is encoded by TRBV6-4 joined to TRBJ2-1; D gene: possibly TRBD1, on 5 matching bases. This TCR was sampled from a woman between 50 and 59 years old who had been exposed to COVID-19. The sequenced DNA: TGTGCCAGCAGCCAATATACAGGTTCCTACAATGAGCAGTTCTTC. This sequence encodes CASSQYTGSYNEQFF.